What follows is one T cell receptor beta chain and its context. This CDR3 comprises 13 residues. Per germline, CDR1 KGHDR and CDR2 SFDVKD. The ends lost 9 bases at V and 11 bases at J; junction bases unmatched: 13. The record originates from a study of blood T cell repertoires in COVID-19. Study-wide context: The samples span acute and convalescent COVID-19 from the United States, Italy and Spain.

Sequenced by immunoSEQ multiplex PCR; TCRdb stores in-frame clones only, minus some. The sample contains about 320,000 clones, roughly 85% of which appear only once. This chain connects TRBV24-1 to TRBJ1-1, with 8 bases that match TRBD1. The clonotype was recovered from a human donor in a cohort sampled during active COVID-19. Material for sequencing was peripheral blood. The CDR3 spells CATRPAGGAEAFF. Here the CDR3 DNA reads TGTGCCACCCGCCCTGCAGGGGGCGCGGAGGCTTTCTTT.